A selection of T cell receptor beta chains follows, all from one sample in a study of cytomegalovirus exposure and HLA in healthy donors. The assay was immunoSEQ multiplex PCR, and TCRdb's table has in-frame clones only and misses some. The sample lists roughly 160,000 clones; more than 70% were seen once. Specimen: PBMCs. All receptors come from a girl aged 5 to 17 in good health and CMV-seronegative. The CDR3 runs from the conserved cysteine through the conserved F or W. The D gene is left open where the match is weak. Rows may omit the clone size; those that give it use once, few, many or a size class.

v_call	d_call	clone_size	j_call	cdr3_aa	cdr3_nt
TRBV10-3	.	.	TRBJ2-1	CAISDPTGRAYNEQFF	TGTGCCATCAGTGATCCGACAGGTAGAGCCTACAATGAGCAGTTCTTC
TRBV4-2	TRBD1	.	TRBJ2-7	CASSQRQGEQYF	TGTGCCAGCAGCCAAAGACAGGGCGAGCAGTACTTC
TRBV7-9	.	.	TRBJ2-7	CASSLIRAHYEQYF	TGTGCCAGCAGTCTTATCAGGGCTCACTACGAGCAGTACTTC
TRBV7-2	TRBD2	.	TRBJ2-5	CASRGGSGGPRLETQYF	TGTGCCAGCAGGGGGGGAAGCGGGGGGCCCCGGTTGGAGACCCAGTACTTC
TRBV19	TRBD2	.	TRBJ2-3	CASSTDWAGLGSADTQYF	TGTGCCAGTAGTACTGATTGGGCGGGACTAGGATCCGCAGATACGCAGTATTTT
TRBV7-6	.	.	TRBJ1-3	CASSLVPGHYSGNTIYF	TGTGCCAGCAGCTTAGTCCCAGGGCACTACTCTGGAAACACCATATATTTT
TRBV27	TRBD1	few	TRBJ2-7	CASLGTGEIEQYF	TGTGCCAGCCTAGGGACAGGGGAAATCGAGCAGTACTTC
TRBV5-1	.	.	TRBJ1-5	CASALDSEPQHF	TGCGCCAGCGCCCTCGACAGTGAGCCCCAGCATTTT
TRBV4-1	TRBD1	.	TRBJ1-3	CASSQGTRDRVVPSGNTIYF	TGCGCCAGCAGCCAAGGTACCCGGGACAGGGTTGTTCCTTCCGGAAACACCATATATTTT
TRBV19	TRBD1	.	TRBJ2-7	CASSRDSLYEQYF	TGTGCCAGCAGCCGGGACAGTCTCTACGAGCAGTACTTC
TRBV14	.	.	TRBJ1-2	CASSQGGGYTF	TGTGCCAGCAGCCAAGGCGGGGGCTACACCTTC
TRBV18	.	.	TRBJ2-5	CASSPTEYQETQYF	TGTGCCAGCTCACCCACAGAGTACCAAGAGACCCAGTACTTC
TRBV5-6	TRBD1	once	TRBJ1-6	CASSPGQGYNSPLHF	TGTGCCAGCAGCCCTGGACAGGGCTATAATTCACCCCTCCACTTT
TRBV4-1	TRBD2	few	TRBJ2-1	CASRTSGGANEQFF	TGCGCCAGCAGAACTAGCGGGGGGGCGAATGAGCAGTTCTTC
TRBV5-4	TRBD2	.	TRBJ2-5	CASSSRLAGGKETQYF	TGTGCCAGCAGCTCCAGACTAGCGGGGGGTAAAGAGACCCAGTACTTC
TRBV6-4	TRBD2	.	TRBJ2-3	CASSVAGARTDTQYF	TGTGCCAGCAGTGTAGCGGGCGCCCGCACAGATACGCAGTATTTT
TRBV5-1	.	.	TRBJ2-3	CASRPDTDTQYF	TGCGCCAGCAGGCCAGACACAGATACGCAGTATTTT
TRBV4-1	.	few	TRBJ1-1	CASSQREGFEAFF	TGCGCCAGCAGCCAGAGGGAGGGGTTCGAAGCTTTCTTT
TRBV14	.	.	TRBJ2-7	CASSLSPAYEQYF	TGTGCCAGCAGCCTCTCCCCCGCCTACGAGCAGTACTTC
TRBV6-6	TRBD1	.	TRBJ2-7	CASSSRDRSSYEQYF	TGTGCCAGCAGTTCCCGGGACAGGAGCTCCTACGAGCAGTACTTC
TRBV5-1	TRBD1	.	TRBJ1-1	CASSPWTGRTEAFF	TGCGCCAGCAGCCCGTGGACAGGGCGAACTGAAGCTTTCTTT
TRBV7-9	TRBD1	.	TRBJ1-5	CASSFEGAVYQPQHF	TGTGCCAGCAGCTTCGAGGGGGCAGTCTATCAGCCCCAGCATTTT
TRBV7-9	.	.	TRBJ1-1	CASTSRVMNTEAFF	TGTGCCAGCACATCTCGGGTGATGAACACTGAAGCTTTCTTT
TRBV6-1	TRBD1	few	TRBJ1-4	CASSGGGTNEKLFF	TGTGCCAGCAGTGGAGGGGGCACAAATGAAAAACTGTTTTTT
TRBV28	TRBD2	.	TRBJ2-3	CASSFGTSGAPTDTQYF	TGTGCCAGCAGTTTTGGGACTAGCGGGGCCCCCACAGATACGCAGTATTTT
TRBV2	.	once	TRBJ2-5	CASSGLGRETQYF	TGTGCCAGCAGTGGGTTAGGGAGGGAGACCCAGTACTTC
TRBV7-3	.	.	TRBJ1-4	CASSPMRGEKLFF	TGTGCCAGCAGCCCCATGCGCGGAGAAAAACTGTTTTTT
TRBV29-1	TRBD1	once	TRBJ1-1	CSGRDRWTEAFF	TGCAGCGGAAGGGACAGATGGACTGAAGCTTTCTTT
TRBV6-1	.	.	TRBJ2-7	CASSLILGSYEQYF	TGTGCCAGCAGTTTAATTCTCGGGTCCTACGAGCAGTACTTC
TRBV2	TRBD2	.	TRBJ2-3	CASRRTSGGYTDTQYF	TGTGCCAGCAGGAGGACTAGCGGGGGATACACAGATACGCAGTATTTT
TRBV15	TRBD2	.	TRBJ2-3	CATSAGLAGATDTQYF	TGTGCCACCAGCGCTGGACTAGCGGGGGCCACAGATACGCAGTATTTT
TRBV5-1	.	.	TRBJ2-7	CASSLGPALLREQYF	TGCGCCAGCAGCTTGGGTCCTGCACTCCTACGAGAGCAGTACTTC
TRBV5-6	.	.	TRBJ1-1	CASSSDTTSGAFF	TGTGCCAGCAGCTCGGACACAACCTCAGGGGCTTTCTTT
TRBV7-2	TRBD2	few	TRBJ2-1	CASSLDGLEYNEQFF	TGTGCCAGCAGCTTAGATGGACTAGAGTACAATGAGCAGTTCTTC
TRBV7-7	.	few	TRBJ1-5	CASSLDDSQPQHF	TGTGCTAGCAGCTTAGACGACAGTCAGCCCCAGCATTTT
TRBV9	.	.	TRBJ2-3	CASRDGGTDTQYF	TGTGCCAGCCGCGACGGGGGCACAGATACGCAGTATTTT
TRBV28	.	.	TRBJ2-7	CASTQGRNPYEQYF	TGTGCCAGCACCCAAGGGAGGAACCCCTACGAGCAGTACTTC
TRBV5-1	TRBD1	.	TRBJ1-1	CASRGTGGPNTEAFF	TGCGCCAGCAGAGGGACAGGGGGACCAAACACTGAAGCTTTCTTT
TRBV2	.	.	TRBJ2-7	CASRDSFSSYEQYF	TGTGCCAGCAGAGACAGTTTCAGCTCCTACGAGCAGTACTTC
TRBV7-9	TRBD2	.	TRBJ2-1	CASSSPRGEGNEQFF	TGTGCCAGCAGCTCTCCCCGCGGGGAGGGGAATGAGCAGTTCTTC
TRBV7-8	.	.	TRBJ2-1	CASSFLRGAHGEQFF	TGTGCCAGCAGCTTCCTCCGGGGGGCCCACGGTGAGCAGTTCTTC